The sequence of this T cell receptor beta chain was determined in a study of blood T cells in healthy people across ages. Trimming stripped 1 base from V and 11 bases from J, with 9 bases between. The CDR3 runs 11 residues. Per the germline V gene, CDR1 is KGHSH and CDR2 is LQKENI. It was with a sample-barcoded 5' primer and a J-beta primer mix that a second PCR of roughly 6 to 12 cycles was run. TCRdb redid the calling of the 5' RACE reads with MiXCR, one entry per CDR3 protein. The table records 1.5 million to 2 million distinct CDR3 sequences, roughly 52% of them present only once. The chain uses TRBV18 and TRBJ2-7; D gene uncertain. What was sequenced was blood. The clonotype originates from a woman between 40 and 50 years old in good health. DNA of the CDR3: TGTGCCAGCTCACCACGCTGGGTGAAGTACTTC. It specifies CASSPRWVKYF.